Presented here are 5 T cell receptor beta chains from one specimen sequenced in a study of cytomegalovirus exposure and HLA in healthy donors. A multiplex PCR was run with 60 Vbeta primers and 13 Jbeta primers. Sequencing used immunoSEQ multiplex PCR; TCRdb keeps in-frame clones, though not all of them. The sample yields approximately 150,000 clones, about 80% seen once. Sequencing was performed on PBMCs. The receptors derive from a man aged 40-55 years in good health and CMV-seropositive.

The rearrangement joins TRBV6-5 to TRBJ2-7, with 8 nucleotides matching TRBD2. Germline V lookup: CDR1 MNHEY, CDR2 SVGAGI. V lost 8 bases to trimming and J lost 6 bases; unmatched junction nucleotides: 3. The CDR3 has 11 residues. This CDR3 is CASRGGTEQYF. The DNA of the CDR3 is TGTGCCAGCCGGGGGGGGACCGAGCAGTACTTC.

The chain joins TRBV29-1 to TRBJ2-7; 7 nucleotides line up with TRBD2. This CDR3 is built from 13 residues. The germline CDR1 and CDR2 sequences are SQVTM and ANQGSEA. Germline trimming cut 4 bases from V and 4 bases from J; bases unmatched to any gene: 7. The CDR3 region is CSVVGTTRYEQYF. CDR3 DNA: TGCAGCGTTGTAGGGACTACTAGATACGAGCAGTACTTC.

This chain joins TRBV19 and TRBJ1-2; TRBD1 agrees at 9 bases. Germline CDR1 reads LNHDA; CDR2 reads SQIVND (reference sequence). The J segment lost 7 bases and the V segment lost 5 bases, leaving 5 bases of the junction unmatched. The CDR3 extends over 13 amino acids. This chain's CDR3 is CASSSGQGSGYTF. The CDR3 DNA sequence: TGTGCCAGTAGTTCGGGACAGGGCAGTGGCTACACCTTC.

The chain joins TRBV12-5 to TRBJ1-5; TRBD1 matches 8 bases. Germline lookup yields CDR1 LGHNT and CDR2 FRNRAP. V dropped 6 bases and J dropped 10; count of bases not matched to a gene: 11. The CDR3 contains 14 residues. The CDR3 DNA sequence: TGTGCTAGTGGCTTAACAGGGGGAATCAGCCCCCAGCATTTT. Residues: CASGLTGGISPQHF.

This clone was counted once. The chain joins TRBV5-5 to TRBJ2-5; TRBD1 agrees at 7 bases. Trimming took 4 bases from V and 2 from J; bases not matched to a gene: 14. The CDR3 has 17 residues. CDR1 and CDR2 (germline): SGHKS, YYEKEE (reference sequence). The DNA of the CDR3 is TGTGCCAGCAGCCCCAAGGGGACAGACCTATTTCAAGAGACCCAGTACTTC. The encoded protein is CASSPKGTDLFQETQYF.